This TCR beta chain was obtained from a study of blood T cell repertoires in COVID-19. Study-wide background: The study drew acute and convalescent COVID-19 samples from the United States, Italy and Spain. Sources were T cells, B-cell-depleted T cells, or PBMCs; the material itself was cDNA or gDNA.

Per the study methods: For nucleated cells, counts were estimated from reference gene primer amplification. Data came from immunoSEQ multiplex PCR; TCRdb stores just in-frame clones and leaves some out. V, J and clone size derive from that table, while D and trimming were established from the DNA sequence. The data show 380,000 or so clones, with approximately 86% seen just once and about 7.1% held by the top ten. Followed over time, Seattle patients had been enrolled while infection was active. The receptor comes from a woman in her sixties or seventies with COVID-19, enrolled during active disease. The source material was peripheral blood.

As DNA, the CDR3 is TGCAGCGGCAGGGGATCGGGTAATGAAAAACTGTTTTTT. As protein: CSGRGSGNEKLFF. V and J are TRBV29-1 and TRBJ1-4; possible D gene TRBD1, 6 bases. CDR1 and CDR2 (germline): SQVTM, ANQGSEA. V was pared by 7 bases and J by 4 bases, with 13 bases between. The CDR3 totals 13 residues.